This T cell receptor beta chain was recorded in a study of identical twins. This clonotype was seen more than once but under ten times. MiXCR, run by TCRdb on the 5' RACE reads, gives a single entry per CDR3 protein. The sample has roughly 1,500,000 distinct CDR3 sequences, under 35% seen once. This CDR3 has 15 amino acids. V lost 7 bases and J lost 0, with 13 bases in between. The germline V gene has CDR1 ENHRY and CDR2 SYGVKD. The TCR comes from a newborn girl in good health. Sequenced input: cord blood. The rearrangement uses TRBV10-3 and TRBJ2-1, with D uncertain. The CDR3 sequence: CAIMATPSSYNEQFF. DNA for the CDR3: TGTGCCATCATGGCGACCCCCAGCTCCTACAATGAGCAGTTCTTC.